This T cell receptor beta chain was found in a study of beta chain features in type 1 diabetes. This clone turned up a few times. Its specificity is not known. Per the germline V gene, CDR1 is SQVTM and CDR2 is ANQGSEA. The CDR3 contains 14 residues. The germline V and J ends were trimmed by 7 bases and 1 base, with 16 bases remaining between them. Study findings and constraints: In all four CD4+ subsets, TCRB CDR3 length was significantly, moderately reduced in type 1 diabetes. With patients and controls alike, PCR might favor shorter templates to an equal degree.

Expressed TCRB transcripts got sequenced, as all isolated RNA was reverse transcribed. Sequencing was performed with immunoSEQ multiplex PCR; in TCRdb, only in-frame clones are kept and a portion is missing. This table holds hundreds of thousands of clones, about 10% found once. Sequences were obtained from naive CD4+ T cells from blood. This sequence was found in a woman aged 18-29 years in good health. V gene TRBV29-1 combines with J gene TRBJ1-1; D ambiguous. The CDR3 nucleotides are TGCAGCGCTGACACCCTAGGAGGGAACACTGAAGCTTTCTTT. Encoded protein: CSADTLGGNTEAFF.